The 14 T cell receptor beta chains listed next were all sequenced from one sample in a study of blood T cell repertoires in COVID-19. Sequencing used immunoSEQ multiplex PCR; TCRdb keeps in-frame clones, though not all of them. The data hold hundreds of thousands of clones, with around 88% observed a single time. The sequenced sample was peripheral blood. These receptor sequences come from a woman aged 25 to 39 with COVID-19, enrolled during active disease.

The chain combines TRBV4-2 with TRBJ1-4; the D gene is possibly TRBD1 (5 bases). Trimming shortened V by 4 bases and J by 4 bases, and 10 bases separated the two germline ends. The CDR3 consists of 14 residues. Germline V lookup: CDR1 LGHNA, CDR2 YNFKEQ. The CDR3 nucleotides read TGTGCCAGCAGCCCCGTCGGGGGTAATGAAAAACTGTTTTTT. Its protein is CASSPVGGNEKLFF.

The rearrangement joins TRBV5-6 to TRBJ1-2; 8 bases match TRBD1. Germline V CDR1 and CDR2: SGHDT, YYEEEE. This CDR3 region has 16 residues. V shed 0 bases, J shed 5 bases, and the junction held 9 bases outside the gene matches. CDR3: CASSLVQGAGSYGYTF. The CDR3 DNA reads as TGTGCCAGCAGCTTGGTCCAGGGGGCAGGCTCGTATGGCTACACCTTC.

The J gene is TRBJ1-2, the V gene TRBV2; 8 bases agree with TRBD1. The CDR3 runs to 14 residues. The V gene's germline CDR1 is SNHLY and CDR2 FYNNEI. Unmatched junction bases numbered 6, after V lost 6 bases and J lost 3 bases. For the CDR3, the DNA is TGTGCCAGCAGCCAACAGGGGGGGGACTATGGCTACACCTTC. Its protein product is CASSQQGGDYGYTF.

The table lists this clone with a count of one. This chain uses TRBV4-2 with TRBJ2-7, with D possibly being TRBD2 (5 bases). This CDR3 contains 12 residues. The germline V gene has CDR1 LGHNA and CDR2 YNFKEQ. The V end was cut by 0 bases, the J end by 12 bases, with 12 bases between. CDR3 amino acids: CASSQEGTRSYF. The CDR3 DNA follows: TGTGCCAGCAGCCAAGAGGGCACTAGGTCGTACTTC.

J is TRBJ2-1 and V is TRBV3-1 (or the pseudogene TRBV3-2); no definite D call. This CDR3 contains 13 residues. The V end was cut by 0 bases, the J end by 6 bases, with 6 bases between. Per germline, CDR1 LGHDT and CDR2 YNNKEL (reference sequence). The CDR3 sequence: CASSQDSTNEQFF. The DNA of the CDR3 is TGTGCCAGCAGCCAAGATAGCACCAATGAGCAGTTCTTC.

As concerns this clone: Other DNA variants within this sample encode the same CDR3. The gene calls are TRBV28 and TRBJ2-1, with a tentative D call TRBD1 (6 bases). CDR3 size: 12 residues. The germline V gene encodes CDR1 MDHEN and CDR2 SYDVKM. V dropped 5 bases and J dropped 8 bases, with 10 bases sitting between them. CDR3 amino acids: CASSRQGHEQFF. In DNA, the CDR3 is TGTGCCAGCAGTCGGCAGGGGCATGAGCAGTTCTTC.

This clone has a handful of counts. The genes are TRBV6-4 and TRBJ2-1, with 11 bases aligning to TRBD1. CDR3 length equals 15 residues. Germline-derived CDR1 and CDR2 are MRHNA and SNTAGT. The V segment lost 3 bases and the J segment 3 bases; nucleotides outside the gene matches: 1. The CDR3 reads CASSEGTGGYNEQFF. In DNA form, the CDR3 reads TGTGCCAGCAGTGAAGGGACAGGGGGCTACAATGAGCAGTTCTTC.

V and J are TRBV18 and TRBJ2-1; D is unclear. This CDR3 contains 14 residues. V gave up 0 bases and J gave up 10 bases, with 13 bases separating them. The germline V gene encodes CDR1 KGHSH and CDR2 LQKENI. The CDR3 DNA reads as TGTGCCAGCTCACCACCGGATCTCTCTAGGGAGCAGTTCTTC. Protein product: CASSPPDLSREQFF.

This clone was seen more than once but under ten times. The chain links TRBV5-1 to TRBJ1-1; 8 bases align to TRBD1. Germline trimming cut 4 bases from V and 1 base from J; bases unmatched to any gene: 9. CDR1 and CDR2 (germline): SGHRS, YFSETQ. This CDR3 has 16 residues. This CDR3 reads CASSHRPGTGNTEAFF. The CDR3 coding sequence is TGCGCCAGCAGCCATCGTCCCGGGACAGGGAACACTGAAGCTTTCTTT.

The chain joins TRBV19 to TRBJ2-4, with D perhaps matching TRBD2 (6 bases). The germline V and J ends were trimmed by 8 bases and 8 bases, with 19 bases remaining between them. The CDR3 is 14 residues long. Germline CDR1 and CDR2: LNHDA and SQIVND (reference sequence). In DNA form, the CDR3 reads TGTGCCAGTGGCCGAGGGTTAGGGGAGGACATTCAGTACTTC. This codes for CASGRGLGEDIQYF.

Turning to this clone: Within the sample, other DNA sequences also encode this same CDR3. The chain links TRBV15 to TRBJ2-5; 7 bases map to TRBD1. The J segment lost 2 bases and the V segment lost 3 bases, leaving 0 bases of the junction unmatched. Germline CDR1 and CDR2: LNHNV and YYDKDF (reference sequence). This CDR3 is 13 amino acids long. This CDR3 is CATSRGQQETQYF. CDR3 in DNA: TGTGCCACCAGCAGGGGACAGCAAGAGACCCAGTACTTC.

The chain uses TRBV7-9 and TRBJ2-7; tentatively, D is TRBD2 (5 bases). The CDR3 consists of 15 residues. V shed 3 bases and J shed 6 bases, with 18 bases lying between them. Germline V gene data show CDR1 as SEHNR and CDR2 as FQNEAQ (reference sequence). CDR3 nucleotides: TGTGCCAGCAGCTTTGGTAGGACTGAGGTAGGCGAGCAGTACGTC. Translating gives CASSFGRTEVGEQYV.

This chain joins TRBV7-2 and TRBJ2-5, with 10 bases aligning to TRBD2. Losses at the gene ends were 7 bases for V and 5 bases for J; bases not matched to a gene: 10. The CDR3 sequence is 15 residues long. Germline CDR1 reads SGHTA; CDR2 reads FQGNSA. CDR3 sequence (DNA): TGTGCCAGCAACGAGCGGGGGGGCCTAGCTGAGACCCAGTACTTC. This translates into CASNERGGLAETQYF. Based on the CDR3 plus reference TRBV7-2 and TRBJ2-5, the full variable domain is GAGVSQSPSNKVTEKGKDVELRCDPISGHTALYWYRQSLGQGLEFLIYFQGNSAPDKSGLPSDRFSAERTGGSVSTLTIQRTQQEDSAVYLCASNERGGLAETQYFGPGTRLLVL.

This chain links TRBV7-9 with TRBJ1-2; D remains unclear. Between the trimmed V and J ends, which lost 0 bases and 2 bases, there was a span of 7 bases. Germline loops: CDR1 SEHNR, CDR2 FQNEAQ (reference sequence). The CDR3 sequence is 14 residues long. This CDR3 reads CASSLAEENYGYTF. CDR3 DNA: TGTGCCAGCAGCTTAGCGGAGGAGAACTATGGCTACACCTTC. The whole variable domain, filled in from reference TRBV7-9 and TRBJ1-2, reads DTGVSQNPRHKITKRGQNVTFRCDPISEHNRLYWYRQTLGQGPEFLTYFQNEAQLEKSRLLSDRFSAERPKGSFSTLEIQRTEQGDSAMYLCASSLAEENYGYTFGSGTRLTVV.